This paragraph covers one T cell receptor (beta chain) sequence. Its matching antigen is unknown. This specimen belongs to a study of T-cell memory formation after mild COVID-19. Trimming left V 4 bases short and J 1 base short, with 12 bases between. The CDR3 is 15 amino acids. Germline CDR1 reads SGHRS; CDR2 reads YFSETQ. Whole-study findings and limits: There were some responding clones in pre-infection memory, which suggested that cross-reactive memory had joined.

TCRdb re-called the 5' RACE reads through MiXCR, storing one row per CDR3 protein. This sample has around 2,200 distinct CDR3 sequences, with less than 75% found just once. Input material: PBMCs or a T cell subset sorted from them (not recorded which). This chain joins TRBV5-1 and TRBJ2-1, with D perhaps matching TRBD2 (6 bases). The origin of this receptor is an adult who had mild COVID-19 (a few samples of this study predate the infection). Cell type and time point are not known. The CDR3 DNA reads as TGCGCCAGCAGCACACCGGCGGGGTCCTACAATGAGCAGTTCTTC. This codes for CASSTPAGSYNEQFF.